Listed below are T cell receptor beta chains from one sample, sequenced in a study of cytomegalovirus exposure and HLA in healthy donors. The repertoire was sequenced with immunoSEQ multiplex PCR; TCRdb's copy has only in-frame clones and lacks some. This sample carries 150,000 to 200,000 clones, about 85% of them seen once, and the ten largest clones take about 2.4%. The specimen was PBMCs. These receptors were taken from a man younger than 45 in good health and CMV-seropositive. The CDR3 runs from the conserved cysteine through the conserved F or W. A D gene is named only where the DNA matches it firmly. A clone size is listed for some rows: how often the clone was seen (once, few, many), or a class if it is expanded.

cdr3_nt: TGTGCCAGTAGTATGGAACTAGCGGGAGCCGGCGAGCAGTACTTC; cdr3_aa: CASSMELAGAGEQYF; v_call: TRBV19; d_call: TRBD2; j_call: TRBJ2-7; clone_size: once
cdr3_nt: TGTGCCAGCAGCTTAAGGGGCTTTGGTGAGCAGTTCTTC; cdr3_aa: CASSLRGFGEQFF; v_call: TRBV7-3; d_call: .; j_call: TRBJ2-1; clone_size: .
cdr3_nt: TGTGCCAGCAGTTACCTGCGGAAAAACACTGAAGCTTTCTTT; cdr3_aa: CASSYLRKNTEAFF; v_call: TRBV6-6; d_call: .; j_call: TRBJ1-1; clone_size: .
cdr3_nt: TGTGCCAGCAGCTTAGGTGGCGGGGGGGTCGGGGAGACCCAGTACTTC; cdr3_aa: CASSLGGGGVGETQYF; v_call: TRBV7-6; d_call: TRBD2; j_call: TRBJ2-5; clone_size: .
cdr3_nt: TGTGCCAGCTCACCACCAGGGACTTCGAACACCGGGGAGCTGTTTTTT; cdr3_aa: CASSPPGTSNTGELFF; v_call: TRBV18; d_call: .; j_call: TRBJ2-2; clone_size: .
cdr3_nt: TGCGCCAGCAGCTTGCCAGGGGCAGACACTGAAGCTTTCTTT; cdr3_aa: CASSLPGADTEAFF; v_call: TRBV5-1; d_call: .; j_call: TRBJ1-1; clone_size: few
cdr3_nt: TGCAGCGTCGCAGGGCAAACCTCTGGAAACACCATATATTTT; cdr3_aa: CSVAGQTSGNTIYF; v_call: TRBV29-1; d_call: .; j_call: TRBJ1-3; clone_size: .
cdr3_nt: TGTGCCAGCTCACCACCCCCGGTTGGAGAGACCCAGTACTTC; cdr3_aa: CASSPPPVGETQYF; v_call: TRBV18; d_call: .; j_call: TRBJ2-5; clone_size: .
cdr3_nt: TGTGCCAGAAGCCTTGGGGGGGCTGACAGCCTTTTGAACACTGAAGCTTTCTTT; cdr3_aa: CARSLGGADSLLNTEAFF; v_call: TRBV5-3; d_call: .; j_call: TRBJ1-1; clone_size: .
cdr3_nt: TGTGCCTGGATACGGCAGGAACCCACTGAAGCTTTCTTT; cdr3_aa: CAWIRQEPTEAFF; v_call: TRBV30; d_call: .; j_call: TRBJ1-1; clone_size: .
cdr3_nt: TGTGCCAGCAGCAAAGTTAGGGTGGGGCAGACCGACTCCTACGAGCAGTACTTC; cdr3_aa: CASSKVRVGQTDSYEQYF; v_call: TRBV21-1; d_call: .; j_call: TRBJ2-7; clone_size: .
cdr3_nt: TGTGCCAGCAGCCCCTTTATCACAGGGGGTGTCCCTGAAGCTTTCTTT; cdr3_aa: CASSPFITGGVPEAFF; v_call: TRBV11-3; d_call: TRBD1; j_call: TRBJ1-1; clone_size: .
cdr3_nt: TGCGCCAGCAGTGAGTCGGGAGGTCTCGACGGCAATGAGCAGTTCTTC; cdr3_aa: CASSESGGLDGNEQFF; v_call: TRBV10-1; d_call: .; j_call: TRBJ2-1; clone_size: .
cdr3_nt: TGCAGCGTTGAGGGGGGAGAGGTAGCTGAAGCTTTCTTT; cdr3_aa: CSVEGGEVAEAFF; v_call: TRBV29-1; d_call: .; j_call: TRBJ1-1; clone_size: .
cdr3_nt: TGTGCCAGCAGCTTAGGGGACAGTAGCTACAATGAGCAGTTCTTC; cdr3_aa: CASSLGDSSYNEQFF; v_call: TRBV5-4; d_call: TRBD1; j_call: TRBJ2-1; clone_size: .